This TCR beta chain was retrieved from a study of OX40 agonist ivuxolimab in advanced cancers. Assay used: immunoSEQ multiplex PCR; TCRdb lists only in-frame clones, some missing. The data hold 42,000 or so clones, with approximately 78% observed a single time. Germline-derived CDR1 and CDR2 are MNHEY and SMNVEV (reference sequence). CDR3 length: 14 residues. The V gene lost 3 bases and the J gene lost 0 bases, with 9 bases spanning the gap. This clone was detected a few times. V gene TRBV27 combines with J gene TRBJ2-7; no definite D call. The input for sequencing was CD4+ or CD8+ T cells sorted from blood, taken in a trial of the OX40 agonist ivuxolimab. This TCR was sampled from an adult with an advanced solid tumor such as melanoma, head and neck, liver or kidney cancer. This CDR3 is CASSLAASSYEQYF. The CDR3, as DNA: TGTGCCAGCAGTTTGGCAGCGAGCTCCTACGAGCAGTACTTC.